One sample yielded the 6 T cell receptor beta chains listed below, sequenced in a study of shared clonotypes between healthy human individuals. Clones were read by immunoSEQ multiplex PCR, and TCRdb kept only the in-frame ones, dropping some. The sample has about 2.4 million clones, 90% to 95% seen once. Material: naive CD4+ T cells from PBMCs. Subset of the sample: CD45RA+ positively selected. All receptors derive from a man aged 18 to 30 in good health. Some clones in this sample may be carry-over from other donors' samples.

The J gene is TRBJ1-2, the V gene TRBV4-1; 10 nucleotides align to TRBD1. J was trimmed by 4 bases and V by 4 bases; bases with no gene match: 9. The V gene's germline CDR1 is MGHRA and CDR2 YSYEKL. CDR3 length equals 16 residues. The DNA of the CDR3 is TGCGCCAGCAGCCCCTACCGGGACAGGGGAAGCTATGGCTACACCTTC. This encodes CASSPYRDRGSYGYTF.

The chain joins TRBV25-1 to TRBJ1-2; TRBD1 matches 12 bases. CDR1 MGHDK and CDR2 SYGVNS come from the germline V gene. The junction had 4 bases not matched to a gene; V was cut back by 4 bases and J by 7 bases. The CDR3 covers 14 residues. CDR3 DNA sequence: TGTGCCAGCAGTGGGGGACAGGGGGCGCTTGGCTACACCTTC. This codes for CASSGGQGALGYTF.

The sample holds one count of this clone. V and J are TRBV7-3 and TRBJ2-3; D may correspond to TRBD1 or TRBD2 (5 bases each). Germline-derived CDR1 and CDR2 are SGHTA and FQGTGA. This CDR3 comprises 17 residues. Trimming pared 1 base from V and 1 base from J, leaving 15 bases between. CDR3 in DNA: TGTGCCAGCAGCTTAAATTCCCTGGGACGGGGCACAGATACGCAGTATTTT. It translates to CASSLNSLGRGTDTQYF.

The rearrangement uses TRBV4-3 and TRBJ2-2; 7 bases agree with TRBD2. CDR1 is LGHNA, CDR2 YSLEER, per germline. This CDR3 is 14 amino acids long. J was trimmed by 6 bases and V by 4 bases; bases with no gene match: 5. CDR3: CASSPRLAPGELFF. CDR3 DNA sequence: TGCGCCAGCAGCCCCCGACTAGCCCCCGGGGAGCTGTTTTTT.

In the case of this clone: A read error may explain this, as a much larger clone is one base away. This sequence joins TRBV7-2 and TRBJ1-2; no firm D call. The germline CDR1 and CDR2 sequences are SGHTA and FQGNSA. The CDR3 totals 12 residues. Trimming stripped 1 base from V and 8 bases from J, with 8 bases between. The CDR3 coding sequence is TGTGCCAGCAGCTTAGATCTTTGGGGCTACACCTTC. This codes for CASSLDLWGYTF.

This clone has just one count. The rearrangement uses TRBV28 and TRBJ1-1; no definite D call. Per the germline V gene, CDR1 is MDHEN and CDR2 is SYDVKM. The CDR3 runs 16 residues. Trimming took 2 bases from V and 1 from J, leaving 14 bases between them. The CDR3 DNA is TGTGCCAGCAGTTTAGGTGGAGGTAGGAAGAACACTGAAGCTTTCTTT. It codes for CASSLGGGRKNTEAFF.